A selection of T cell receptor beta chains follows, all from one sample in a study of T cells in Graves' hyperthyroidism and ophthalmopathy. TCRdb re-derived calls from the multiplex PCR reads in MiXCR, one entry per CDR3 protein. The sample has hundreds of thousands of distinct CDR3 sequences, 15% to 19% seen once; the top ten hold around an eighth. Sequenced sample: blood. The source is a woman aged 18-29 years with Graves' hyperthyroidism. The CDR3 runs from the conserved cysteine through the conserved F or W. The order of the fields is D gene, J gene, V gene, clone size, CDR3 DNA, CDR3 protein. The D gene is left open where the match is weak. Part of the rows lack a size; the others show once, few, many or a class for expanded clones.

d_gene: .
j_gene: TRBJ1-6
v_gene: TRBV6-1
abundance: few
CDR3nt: TGTGCCAGCAGAACAAACTATTCACCCCTCCACTTT
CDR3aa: CASRTNYSPLHF

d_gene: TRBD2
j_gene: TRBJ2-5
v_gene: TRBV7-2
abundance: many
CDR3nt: TGTGCCAGCAGCTTGGCCCGAGGAAGAAATAGCGGGGAAGGGGAGACCCAGTACTTC
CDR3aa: CASSLARGRNSGEGETQYF

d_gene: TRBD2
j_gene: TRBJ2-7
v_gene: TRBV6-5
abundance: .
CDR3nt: TGTGCCAGCAGTTATAGGCTAGCGGACTACGAGCAGTACTTC
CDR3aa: CASSYRLADYEQYF

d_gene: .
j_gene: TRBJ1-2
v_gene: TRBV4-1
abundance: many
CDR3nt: TGCGCCAGCAGCCAAGTTGGGGGTCCGGTTAATGGCTACACCTTC
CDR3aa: CASSQVGGPVNGYTF

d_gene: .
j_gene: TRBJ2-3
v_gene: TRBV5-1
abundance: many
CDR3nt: TGCGCCAGCAGCCTGCCTGGGACAGATACGCAGTATTTT
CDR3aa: CASSLPGTDTQYF

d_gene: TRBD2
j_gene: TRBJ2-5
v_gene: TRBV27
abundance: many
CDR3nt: TGTGCCAGCAGTTTATTTCCTAGCGGGAGCCGGGAGACCCAGTACTTC
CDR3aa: CASSLFPSGSRETQYF

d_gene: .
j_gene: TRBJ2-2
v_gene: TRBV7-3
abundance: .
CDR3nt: TGTGCCAGCAGCCCCTCCAGGGATACCGGGGAGCTGTTTTTT
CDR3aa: CASSPSRDTGELFF

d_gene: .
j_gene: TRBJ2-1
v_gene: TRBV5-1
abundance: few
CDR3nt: TGCGCCAGCAGCTCCGGGGACTCGGGTTTCTACAATGAGCAGTTCTTC
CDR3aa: CASSSGDSGFYNEQFF

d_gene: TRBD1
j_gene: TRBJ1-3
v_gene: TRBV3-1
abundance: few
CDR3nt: TGTGCCAGCAGCCAAGAAACGCCGGGACAGGGGCCTGGAAACACCATATATTTT
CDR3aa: CASSQETPGQGPGNTIYF

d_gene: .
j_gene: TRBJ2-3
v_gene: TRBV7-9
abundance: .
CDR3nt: TGTGCCAGCAGCGACCCGACAGAAGGCACAGATACGCAGTATTTT
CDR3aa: CASSDPTEGTDTQYF

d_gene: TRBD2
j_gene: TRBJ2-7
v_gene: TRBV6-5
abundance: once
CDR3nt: TGTGCCAGCAGTTACCCCCTCAGTGGACTAGCGGAAGTATACGAGCAGTACTTC
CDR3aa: CASSYPLSGLAEVYEQYF

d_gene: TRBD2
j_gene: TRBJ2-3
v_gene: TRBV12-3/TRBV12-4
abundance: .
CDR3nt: TGTGCCAGCAGTTTACTCCCCAGCGGGGGGGCCAATACGCAGTATTTT
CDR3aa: CASSLLPSGGANTQYF

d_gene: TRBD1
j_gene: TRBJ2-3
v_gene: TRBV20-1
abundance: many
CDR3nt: TGCAGTGCTAGAGAGACTAACCGGGACAGAGACACAGATACGCAGTATTTT
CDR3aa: CSARETNRDRDTDTQYF

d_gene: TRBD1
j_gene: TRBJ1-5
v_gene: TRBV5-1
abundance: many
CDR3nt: TGCGCCAGCAGGGTGGACAGGGGAAACAATCAGCCCCAGCATTTT
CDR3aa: CASRVDRGNNQPQHF

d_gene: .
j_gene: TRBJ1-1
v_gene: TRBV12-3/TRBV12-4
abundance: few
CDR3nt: TGTGCCAGCGCCGTGGGGGGTATGAACACTGAAGCTTTCTTT
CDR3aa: CASAVGGMNTEAFF

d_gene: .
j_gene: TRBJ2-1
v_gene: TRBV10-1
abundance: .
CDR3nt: TGCGCCAGCAGTGGGGGCAGAGACAATGAGCAGCTCTTC
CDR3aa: CASSGGRDNEQLF

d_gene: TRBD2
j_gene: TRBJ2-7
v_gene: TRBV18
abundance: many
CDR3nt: TGTGCCAGCTCACCAGCGGGACTAGCTGGGTACGAGCAGTACTTC
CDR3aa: CASSPAGLAGYEQYF

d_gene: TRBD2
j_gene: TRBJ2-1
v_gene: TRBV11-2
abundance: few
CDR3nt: TGTGCCAGCAGCTTACAACTAGCGGGAGTAGGTGAGCAGTTCTTC
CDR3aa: CASSLQLAGVGEQFF

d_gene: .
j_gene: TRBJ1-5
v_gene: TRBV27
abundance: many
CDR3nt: TGTGCCAGCAGTTTGGAGGGCCCCAATCAGCCCCAGCATTTT
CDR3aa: CASSLEGPNQPQHF

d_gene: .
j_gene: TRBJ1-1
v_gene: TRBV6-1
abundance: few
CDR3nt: TGTGCCAGCAGTGGCGGGGGACTGACTATGAACACTGAAGCTTTCTTT
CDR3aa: CASSGGGLTMNTEAFF

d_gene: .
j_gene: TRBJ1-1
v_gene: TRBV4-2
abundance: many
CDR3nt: TGTGCCAGCAGCCAATTTGCGGGGAACACTGAAGCTTTCTTT
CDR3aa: CASSQFAGNTEAFF

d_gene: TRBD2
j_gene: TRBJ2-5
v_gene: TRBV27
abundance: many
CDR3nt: TGTGCCAGCAGCCGACTAGCGGGACAAGAGACCCAGTACTTC
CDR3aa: CASSRLAGQETQYF

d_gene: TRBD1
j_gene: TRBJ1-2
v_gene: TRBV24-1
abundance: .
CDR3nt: TGTGCCACCAGTGTGGCAGGGGGCGAGGGCTACACCTTC
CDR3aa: CATSVAGGEGYTF

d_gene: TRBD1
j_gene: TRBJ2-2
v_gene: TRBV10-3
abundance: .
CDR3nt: TGTGCCATCAGTGGGACAGGGGAGGTCGGGGAGCTGTTTTTT
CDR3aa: CAISGTGEVGELFF

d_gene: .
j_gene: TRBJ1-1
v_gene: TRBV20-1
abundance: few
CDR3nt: TGCAGTGCTAGAAAAGACCCTGGCACTGAAGCTTTCTTT
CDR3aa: CSARKDPGTEAFF

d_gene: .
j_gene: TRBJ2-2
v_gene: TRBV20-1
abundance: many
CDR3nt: TGCAGTGCGCCCATCAGGGTCGGGACCGGGGAGCTGTTTTTT
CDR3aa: CSAPIRVGTGELFF

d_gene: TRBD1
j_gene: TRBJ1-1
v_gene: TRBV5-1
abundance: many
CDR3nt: TGCGCCAGCAGCTTGGCGTCCGGGACAGCCACGGAAGCTTTCTTT
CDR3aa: CASSLASGTATEAFF

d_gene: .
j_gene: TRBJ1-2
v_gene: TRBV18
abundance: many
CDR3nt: TGTGCCAGCTCACCACCGGGGCAGGTTTACTATGGCTACACCTTC
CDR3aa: CASSPPGQVYYGYTF

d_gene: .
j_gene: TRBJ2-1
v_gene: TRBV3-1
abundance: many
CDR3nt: TGTGCCAGCAGCCGAGCCGGGACTTTGAACAATGAGCAGTTCTTC
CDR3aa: CASSRAGTLNNEQFF

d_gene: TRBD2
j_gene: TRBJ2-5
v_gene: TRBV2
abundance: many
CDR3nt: TGTGCCAGCAAGCGGGAGTCGGAGACCCAGTACTTC
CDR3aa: CASKRESETQYF

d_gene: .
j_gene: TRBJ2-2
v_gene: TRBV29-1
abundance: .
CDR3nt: TGCAGCGTTGATATACCAAACACCGGGGAGCTGTTTTTT
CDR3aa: CSVDIPNTGELFF

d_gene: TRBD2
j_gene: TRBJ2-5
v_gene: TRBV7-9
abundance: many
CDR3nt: TGTGCCAGCAGCTTAGGACTAGCGGCCTTAGAGACCCAGTACTTC
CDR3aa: CASSLGLAALETQYF

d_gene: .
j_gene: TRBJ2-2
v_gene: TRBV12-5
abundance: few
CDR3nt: TGTGCTAGTGGTTTGGTACTTTCGACAGGAATTTCCACCGGGGAGCTGTTTTTT
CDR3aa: CASGLVLSTGISTGELFF

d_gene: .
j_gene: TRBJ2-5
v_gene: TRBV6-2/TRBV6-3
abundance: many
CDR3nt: TGTGCCAGCAGTTACTCATGGGCAAACGGAGAGACCCAGTACTTC
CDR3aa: CASSYSWANGETQYF

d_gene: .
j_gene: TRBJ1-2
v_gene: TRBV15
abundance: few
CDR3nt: TGTGCCACCAGCAGAGATTTGATACAGGTCTATGGCTACACCTTC
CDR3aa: CATSRDLIQVYGYTF

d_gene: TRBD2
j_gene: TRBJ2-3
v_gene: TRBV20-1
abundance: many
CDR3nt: TGCAGTGCTAGAATAGCGGGGGGAACAGATACGCAGTATTTT
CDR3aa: CSARIAGGTDTQYF

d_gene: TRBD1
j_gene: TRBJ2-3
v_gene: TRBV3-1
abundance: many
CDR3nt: TGTGCCAGCAGCCAAGAGGGGACAGTTGGCTGGACAGATACGCAGTATTTT
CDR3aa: CASSQEGTVGWTDTQYF

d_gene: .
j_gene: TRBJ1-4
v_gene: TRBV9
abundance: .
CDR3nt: TGTGCCAGCAGCGTAGGACTCAGAGCAAGAGATAATGAAAAACTGTTTTTT
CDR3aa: CASSVGLRARDNEKLFF

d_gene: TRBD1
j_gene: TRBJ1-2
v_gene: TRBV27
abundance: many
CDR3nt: TGTGCCAGCAGCGAGATCAGTGCAGGGGGGCATGGCTACACCTTC
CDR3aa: CASSEISAGGHGYTF

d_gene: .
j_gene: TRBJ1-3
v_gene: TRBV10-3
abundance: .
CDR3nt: TGTGCCAGCGGCGACGGACTAACTGGAAACACCATATATTTT
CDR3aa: CASGDGLTGNTIYF

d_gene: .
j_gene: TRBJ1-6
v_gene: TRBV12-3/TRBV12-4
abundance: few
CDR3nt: TGTGCCAGCAGTTCAGACCCCGGGACACGGAGAAGTCCCCTCCACTTT
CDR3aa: CASSSDPGTRRSPLHF

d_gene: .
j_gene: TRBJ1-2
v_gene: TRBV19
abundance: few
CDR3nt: TGTGCCAGTAGTATATTGGGCAGGGCCCTCAATGGCTACACCTTC
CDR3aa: CASSILGRALNGYTF

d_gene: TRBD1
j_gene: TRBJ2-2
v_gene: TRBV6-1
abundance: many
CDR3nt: TGTGCCAGCAGTCCGGGACAGGGACACGGGGAGCTGTTTTTT
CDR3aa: CASSPGQGHGELFF

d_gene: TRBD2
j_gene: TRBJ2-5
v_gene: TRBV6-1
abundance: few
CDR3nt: TGTGCCAGCAGTGATTACCCGGGACTAGCGGAGGGAGAGACCCAGTACTTC
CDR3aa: CASSDYPGLAEGETQYF

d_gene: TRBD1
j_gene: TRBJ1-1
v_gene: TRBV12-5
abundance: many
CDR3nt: TGTGCTAGTGGTTTGGCACAGGGGGCGCGAGGCTTGACTGAAGCTTTCTTT
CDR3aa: CASGLAQGARGLTEAFF

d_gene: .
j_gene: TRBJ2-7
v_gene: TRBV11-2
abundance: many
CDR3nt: TGTGCCAGCAAGGAGGGAAGCTACGAGCAGTACTTC
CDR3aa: CASKEGSYEQYF

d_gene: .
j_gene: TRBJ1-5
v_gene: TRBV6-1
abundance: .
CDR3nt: TGTGCCAGCAGTTCACAGGGTTTAAATCAGCCCCAGCATTTT
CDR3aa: CASSSQGLNQPQHF

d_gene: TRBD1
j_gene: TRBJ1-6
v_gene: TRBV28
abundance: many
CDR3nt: TGTGCCAGCAGCCCCGGCGGACAGGGTCGTTCACCCCTCCACTTT
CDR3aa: CASSPGGQGRSPLHF

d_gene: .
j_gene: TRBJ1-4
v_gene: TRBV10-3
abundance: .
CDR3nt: TGTGCCATCAGTGAGTCGGGAGGGAGAGGTGAAAAACTGTTTTTT
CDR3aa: CAISESGGRGEKLFF

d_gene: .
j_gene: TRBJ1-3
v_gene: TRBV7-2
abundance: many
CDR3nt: TGTGCCAGCAGCTTATTCGAGGGAACAAACTCTGGAAACACCATATATTTT
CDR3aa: CASSLFEGTNSGNTIYF

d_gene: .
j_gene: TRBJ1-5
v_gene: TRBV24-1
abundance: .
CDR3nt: TGTGCCACCAGTGAACCGGGGGGGGAACAGCCCCAGCATTTT
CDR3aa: CATSEPGGEQPQHF

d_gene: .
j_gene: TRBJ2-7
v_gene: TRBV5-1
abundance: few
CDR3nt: TGCGCCAGCACCCCACTCCCCTGGCCTAGTTCTAACGAGCAGTACTTC
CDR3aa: CASTPLPWPSSNEQYF

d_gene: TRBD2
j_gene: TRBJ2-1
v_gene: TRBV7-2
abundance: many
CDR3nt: TGTGCCAGCAGCACACTAGCGGGGGGGCCCAATGAGCAGTTCTTC
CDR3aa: CASSTLAGGPNEQFF

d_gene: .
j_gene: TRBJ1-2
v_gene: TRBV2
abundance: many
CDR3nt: TGTGCCAGCAGTGAAGCGGAAGCGATCTATGGCTACACCTTC
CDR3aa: CASSEAEAIYGYTF

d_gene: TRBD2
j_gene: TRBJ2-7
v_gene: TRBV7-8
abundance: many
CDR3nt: TGTGCCAGCAGCCCATCGACCGGGGGGAACGAGCAGTACTTC
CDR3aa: CASSPSTGGNEQYF

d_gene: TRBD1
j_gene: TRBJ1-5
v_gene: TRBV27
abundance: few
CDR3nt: TGTGCCAGCAGTCCCCGACAGGGAAGGGGCAATCAGCCCCAGCATTTT
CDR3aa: CASSPRQGRGNQPQHF

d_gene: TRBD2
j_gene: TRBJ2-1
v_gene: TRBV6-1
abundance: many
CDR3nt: TGTGCCAGCAGTGAAAGGACTAGCAGATACAATGAGCAGTTCTTC
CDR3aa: CASSERTSRYNEQFF

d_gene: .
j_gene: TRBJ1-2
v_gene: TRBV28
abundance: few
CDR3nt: TGTGCCAGCAGTTTATGGGGGCAAAACTATGGCTGCACCTTC
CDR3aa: CASSLWGQNYGCTF